This T cell receptor beta chain was recorded in a study of T cell responses to AZD1222 COVID-19 vaccine (dated by TCRdb to the early 2020s). With respect to the entire study: AZD1222 recipients given second doses at about 4 weeks or at about 12 weeks were pooled, since spike-specific TCR depth and breadth were not found to differ between the two schedules. TCR sequencing was performed for some 250 trial participants, of whom about 200 were given two doses of AZD1222 and 26 were given two doses of MenACWY control vaccine. Trial participants were enrolled by age into 18-55, 56-69 and 70-plus year subgroups, with approximately 150, 30 and 60 TCR-sequenced participants respectively.

For this clone: What this receptor recognizes is not known. Nothing much larger sits one base from this clone, and base qualities are not available.

The sample's time point label is to be understood as: baseline before first vaccination. Vaccinee samples were obtained from the UK trials COV001 and COV002, which included a single-blind randomized controlled phase 2/3 trial of AZD1222 (ChAdOx1 nCoV-19) in healthy adults. Trial participant PBMC samples were collected at day 0 and day 28 after the second dose for TCRbeta chain sequencing. General findings and caveats noted by the study authors: Participants were mostly white British and included more females than males, and it was suggested by the authors that clonal diversity may have been underestimated. Because no day 14 peak-response samples were available, the repertoires could be characterized only after the peak T cell response. A significant rise in spike-specific TCR breadth and depth was observed after two AZD1222 doses relative to day 0 and relative to MenACWY recipients. Nearly half of unique spike-specific TCRs reportedly recognized epitopes outside regions mutated in the B.1.351 and B.1.1.7 variants. CD4 TCRs associated with the vaccine covered the entire spike protein, and the dominant responses were in regions 160-218 and 743-854. The 56-69-year group was small, and its depth increase did not reach significance, likely because of low power. Conclusions about previously exposed vaccinees are limited, since just five or six AZD1222 recipients were seropositive for SARS-CoV-2 at baseline.

The CDR3 regions of human TCRbeta chains were analyzed by immunosequencing. Per the authors' processing: Repertoire TCRs were matched against a reference library of SARS-CoV-2-specific TCRs generated with the MIRA antigen-specificity platform. Breadth was defined as the fraction of unique TCRs that were SARS-CoV-2-associated. Depth was defined as the fraction of total T cells that were SARS-CoV-2-associated. Each spike-specific TCR was assigned to its reactive spike region and to a CD4 or CD8 class using the MIRA data. Log10-transformed breadth and depth values were compared by one-way ANOVA with Sidak's multiple comparisons tests. Drawn from immuneACCESS, this table holds only the in-frame rearrangements with V and J called that TCRdb kept. Clones are partly lost; checked studies trace under half to an unresolved V gene and leave the rest unexplained. That table supplies the V and J calls and clone size; D and trimming were determined from the DNA. In all, the sample holds roughly 140,000 clones, and around nine tenths of those were seen once. 3.4% of the sample rests with the top ten.

Unmatched junction bases come to 1, with V trimmed by 3 bases and J by 9 bases. Counted from cysteine to phenylalanine, this CDR3 has 14 amino acids. The only DNA kept is the CDR3, 42 bases in frame from the first base. For CDR1 and CDR2, the germline V gene lists SGHNT and YENEEA. The sequence was collected from an adult in good health. Recombination connected TRBV11-3 to TRBJ2-1; TRBD2 matches 14 bases in the middle. Sequences were derived from peripheral blood, sampled on day 0 of AZD1222 vaccination. The CDR3 protein: CASSFGLAGGEQFF. In nucleotide form, the sequence is TGTGCCAGCAGCTTCGGACTAGCGGGGGGTGAGCAGTTCTTC.